This T cell receptor (beta chain) was found in a study of human T cells and chemical hapten exposure. Study at large: Investigators sensitized around 2 cm by around 2 cm of upper inner arm skin with 2% DPC. General study points: No alteration of TCRs above 1 in 1000 frequency was seen with DPC sensitization. Compared with pre-sensitization or healthy control sets, expanded TCRs clustered more.

Original methodology: Sample TCR totals centred on a median of around 95,000, ranging roughly 23,224 to 700,000. TCRdb recomputed calls from the RACE reads with MiXCR, one row per CDR3 protein. Clone size and V and J calls follow TCRdb, not the original study. The repertoire holds 300,000 to 450,000 distinct CDR3 sequences, with around 5.5% as singletons. The V segment lost 7 bases and the J segment 10 bases; nucleotides outside the gene matches: 7. CDR1 and CDR2 from the germline V gene are SEHNR and FQNEAQ (reference sequence). The CDR3 is made up of 12 amino acids. Specified time point: pre-sensitization, week 0. Treatment of the sample: therapeutic diphenylcyclopropenone sensitization with weekly scalp DPC. This clonotype was observed at least ten times. The antigen is not known.

The sequence was obtained from a woman in her 50s with alopecia areata. Some clones in this sample may be carry-over from other donors' samples. This chain links TRBV7-9 with TRBJ2-1; 7 bases match TRBD2. The sample in question was whole blood, obtained in connection with sensitization to the hapten diphenylcyclopropenone (DPC). This chain's CDR3 is CASTDGGLEQFF. In DNA, the CDR3 is TGTGCCAGCACGGACGGGGGACTAGAGCAGTTCTTC.